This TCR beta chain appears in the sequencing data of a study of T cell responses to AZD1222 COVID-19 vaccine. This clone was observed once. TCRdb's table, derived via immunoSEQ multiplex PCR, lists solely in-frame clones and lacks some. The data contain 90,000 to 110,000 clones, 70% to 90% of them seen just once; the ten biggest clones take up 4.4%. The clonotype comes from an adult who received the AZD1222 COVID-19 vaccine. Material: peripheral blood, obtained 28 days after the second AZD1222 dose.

The CDR3 coding sequence is TGTGCCAGCAGCCTACTACTCTACGAGCAGTACTTC. This codes for CASSLLLYEQYF. The V gene is TRBV7-9, the J gene TRBJ2-7; D is undetermined. The germline CDR1 and CDR2 sequences are SEHNR and FQNEAQ (reference sequence). This CDR3 spans 12 amino acids. V was shortened by 5 bases and J by 3 bases, with 8 bases between the two germline ends.